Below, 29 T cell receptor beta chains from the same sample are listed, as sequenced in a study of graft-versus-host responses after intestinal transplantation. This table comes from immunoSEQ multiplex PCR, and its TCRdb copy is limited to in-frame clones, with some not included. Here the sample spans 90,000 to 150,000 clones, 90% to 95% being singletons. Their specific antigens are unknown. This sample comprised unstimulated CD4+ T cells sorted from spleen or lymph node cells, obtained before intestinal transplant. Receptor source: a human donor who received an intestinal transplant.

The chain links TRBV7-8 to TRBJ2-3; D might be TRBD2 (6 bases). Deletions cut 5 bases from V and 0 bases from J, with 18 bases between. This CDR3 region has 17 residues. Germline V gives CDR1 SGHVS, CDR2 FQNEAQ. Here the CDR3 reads CASSRFTRGISTDTQYF. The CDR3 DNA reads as TGTGCCAGCAGCCGTTTCACCCGCGGGATAAGCACAGATACGCAGTATTTT.

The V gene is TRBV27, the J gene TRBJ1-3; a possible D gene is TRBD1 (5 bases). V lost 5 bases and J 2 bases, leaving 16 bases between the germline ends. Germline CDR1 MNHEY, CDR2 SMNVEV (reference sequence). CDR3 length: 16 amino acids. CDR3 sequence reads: CASSTSSGSPGNTIYF. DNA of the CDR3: TGTGCCAGCAGTACCTCGTCAGGGTCCCCTGGAAACACCATATATTTT.

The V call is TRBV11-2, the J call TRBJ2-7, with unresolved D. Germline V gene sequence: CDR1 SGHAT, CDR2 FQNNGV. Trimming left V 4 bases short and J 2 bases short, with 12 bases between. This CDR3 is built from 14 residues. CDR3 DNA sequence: TGTGCCAGCAGCTACCCGTTCGGAACCTACGAGCAGTACTTC. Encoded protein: CASSYPFGTYEQYF.

The CDR3: CASRNRERRGEQYF. As DNA, the CDR3 is TGTGCCAGCAGAAACAGGGAAAGGAGGGGCGAGCAGTACTTC. The chain recombines TRBV27 with TRBJ2-7; TRBD1 or TRBD2 may be the D gene (6 bases each). The V gene's germline CDR1 is MNHEY and CDR2 SMNVEV (reference sequence). CDR3 length: 14 amino acids. V was shortened by 6 bases and J by 6 bases, with 18 bases between the two germline ends.

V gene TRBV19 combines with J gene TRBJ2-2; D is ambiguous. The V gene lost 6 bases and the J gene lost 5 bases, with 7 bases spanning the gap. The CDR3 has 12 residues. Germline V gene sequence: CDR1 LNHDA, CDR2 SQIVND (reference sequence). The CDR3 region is CASRGRTGELFF. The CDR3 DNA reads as TGTGCCAGTAGGGGCAGAACCGGGGAGCTGTTTTTT.

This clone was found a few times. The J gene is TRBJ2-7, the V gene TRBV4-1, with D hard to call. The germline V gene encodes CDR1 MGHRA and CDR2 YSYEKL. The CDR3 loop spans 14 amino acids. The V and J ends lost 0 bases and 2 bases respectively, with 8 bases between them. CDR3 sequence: CASSQEGLPYEQYF. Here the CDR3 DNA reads TGCGCCAGCAGCCAAGAAGGGTTACCCTACGAGCAGTACTTC.

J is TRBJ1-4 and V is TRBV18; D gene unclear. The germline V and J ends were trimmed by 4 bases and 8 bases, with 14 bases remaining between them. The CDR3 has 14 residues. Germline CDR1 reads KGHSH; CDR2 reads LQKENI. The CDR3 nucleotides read TGTGCCAGCTCACGGGCCCGGGGATCGGAAAAACTGTTTTTT. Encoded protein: CASSRARGSEKLFF.

The CDR3 sequence is CASSVTGGRYQETQYF. Written as DNA, the CDR3 is TGTGCCAGCAGTGTGACAGGCGGTCGATACCAAGAGACCCAGTACTTC. The chain carries TRBV2 and TRBJ2-5, with D perhaps TRBD1 (6 bases). The germline gives CDR1 SNHLY, CDR2 FYNNEI. The CDR3 spans 16 residues. V was cut by 4 bases and J by 0 bases, with 15 bases left in between.

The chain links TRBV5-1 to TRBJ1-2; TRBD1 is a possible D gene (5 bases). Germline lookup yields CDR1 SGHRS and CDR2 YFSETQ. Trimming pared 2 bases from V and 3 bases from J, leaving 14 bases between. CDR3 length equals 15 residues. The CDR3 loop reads CASSLAGPADYGYTF. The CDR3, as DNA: TGCGCCAGCAGCTTAGCGGGGCCCGCGGACTATGGCTACACCTTC.

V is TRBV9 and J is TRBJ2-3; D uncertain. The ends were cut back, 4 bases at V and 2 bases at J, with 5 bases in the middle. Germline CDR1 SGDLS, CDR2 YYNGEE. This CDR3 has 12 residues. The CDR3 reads CASSSYTDTQYF. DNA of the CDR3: TGTGCCAGCAGCTCCTACACAGATACGCAGTATTTT.

The CDR3 bases are TGCGCCAGCAGCCAAGAAGGGACAGGGGGCAGGAACAATGAGCAGTTCTTC. Protein sequence: CASSQEGTGGRNNEQFF. The chain carries TRBV4-1 and TRBJ2-1; TRBD1 agrees at 12 bases. The CDR3 has 17 amino acids. V shed 0 bases, J shed 5 bases, and the junction held 5 bases outside the gene matches. CDR1 MGHRA and CDR2 YSYEKL come from the germline V gene.

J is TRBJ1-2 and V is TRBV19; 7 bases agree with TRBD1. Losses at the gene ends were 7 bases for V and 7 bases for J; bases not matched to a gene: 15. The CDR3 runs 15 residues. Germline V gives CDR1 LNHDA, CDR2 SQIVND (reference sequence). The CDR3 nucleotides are TGTGCCAGTAAGGGTGGGGCCACAGGGGAGCGTGGCTACACCTTC. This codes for CASKGGATGERGYTF.

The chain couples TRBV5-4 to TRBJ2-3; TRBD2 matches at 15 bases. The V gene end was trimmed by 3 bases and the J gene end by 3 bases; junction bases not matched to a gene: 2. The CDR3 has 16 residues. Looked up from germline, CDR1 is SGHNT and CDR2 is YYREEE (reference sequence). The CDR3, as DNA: TGTGCCAGCAGCTCCGGGACTAGCGGGAGGACAGATACGCAGTATTTT. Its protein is CASSSGTSGRTDTQYF.

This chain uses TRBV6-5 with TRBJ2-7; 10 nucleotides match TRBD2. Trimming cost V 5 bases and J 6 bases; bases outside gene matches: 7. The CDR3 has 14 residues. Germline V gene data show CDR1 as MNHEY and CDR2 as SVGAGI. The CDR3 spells CASSNPGLASEQYF. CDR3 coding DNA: TGTGCCAGCAGTAACCCGGGACTAGCGAGCGAGCAGTACTTC.

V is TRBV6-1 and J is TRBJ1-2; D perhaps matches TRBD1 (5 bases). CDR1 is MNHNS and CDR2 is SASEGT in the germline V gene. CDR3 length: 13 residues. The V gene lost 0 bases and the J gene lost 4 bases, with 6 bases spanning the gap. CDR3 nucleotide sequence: TGTGCCAGCAGTGAAGCAGACAGCTATGGCTACACCTTC. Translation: CASSEADSYGYTF.

CDR3 amino acids: CSVGPAETFF. In nucleotides, the CDR3 is TGCAGCGTAGGTCCCGCGGAAACTTTCTTT. This sequence joins TRBV29-1 and TRBJ1-1, with D unresolved. V dropped 6 bases and J dropped 12 bases, with 14 bases sitting between them. The CDR3 length is 10 residues. The germline CDR1 and CDR2 sequences are SQVTM and ANQGSEA.

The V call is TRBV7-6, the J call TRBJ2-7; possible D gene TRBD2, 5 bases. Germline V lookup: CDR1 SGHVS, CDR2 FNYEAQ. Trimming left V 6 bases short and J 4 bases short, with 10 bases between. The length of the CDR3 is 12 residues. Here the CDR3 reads CASSRSGYEQYF. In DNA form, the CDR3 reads TGTGCCAGCAGTCGAAGCGGTTACGAGCAGTACTTC.

The CDR3 DNA reads as TGTGCCAGCAGCGTAGCTACAGGCCTGCCCTTCGGCGGGAGTAGGTCCTACGAGCAGTACTTC. Protein sequence: CASSVATGLPFGGSRSYEQYF. The chain employs TRBV9 and TRBJ2-5; 7 nucleotides align to TRBD2. The end of the DNA aligns better with TRBJ2-7, so the J call may be wrong. The germline gives CDR1 SGDLS, CDR2 YYNGEE. The CDR3 extends over 21 amino acids.

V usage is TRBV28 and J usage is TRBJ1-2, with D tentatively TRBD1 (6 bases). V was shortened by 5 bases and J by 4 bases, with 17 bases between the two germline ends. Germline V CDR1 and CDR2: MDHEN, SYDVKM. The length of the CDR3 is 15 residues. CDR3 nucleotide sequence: TGTGCCAGCAGTCCCCCGGACAGAGCTGTCTATGGCTACACCTTC. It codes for CASSPPDRAVYGYTF.

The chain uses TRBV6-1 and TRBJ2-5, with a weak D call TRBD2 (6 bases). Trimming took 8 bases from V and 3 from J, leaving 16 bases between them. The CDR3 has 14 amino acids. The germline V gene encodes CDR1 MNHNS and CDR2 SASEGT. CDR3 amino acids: CASGAQRAKETQYF. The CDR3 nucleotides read TGTGCCAGCGGAGCCCAGCGGGCTAAAGAGACCCAGTACTTC.

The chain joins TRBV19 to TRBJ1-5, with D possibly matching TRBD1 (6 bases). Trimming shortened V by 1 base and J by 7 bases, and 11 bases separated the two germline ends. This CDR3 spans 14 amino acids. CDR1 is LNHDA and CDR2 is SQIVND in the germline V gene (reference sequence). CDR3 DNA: TGTGCCAGTAGTATAGGCGGGGGACACCAGCCCCAGCATTTT. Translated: CASSIGGGHQPQHF. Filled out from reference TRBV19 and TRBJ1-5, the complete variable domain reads DGGITQSPKYLFRKEGQNVTLSCEQNLNHDAMYWYRQDPGQGLRLIYYSQIVNDFQKGDIAEGYSVSREKKESFPLTVTSAQKNPTAFYLCASSIGGGHQPQHFGDGTRLSIL.

CDR3 in DNA: TGCGCCAGCAGCTCCGGGCCCCTGGAGGACTATGGCTACACCTTC. Residues: CASSSGPLEDYGYTF. V gene TRBV5-1 combines with J gene TRBJ1-2; D unresolved. The CDR3 loop spans 15 amino acids. CDR1 SGHRS and CDR2 YFSETQ come from the germline V gene. V lost 3 bases, J lost 3 bases, and 15 bases lay in between.

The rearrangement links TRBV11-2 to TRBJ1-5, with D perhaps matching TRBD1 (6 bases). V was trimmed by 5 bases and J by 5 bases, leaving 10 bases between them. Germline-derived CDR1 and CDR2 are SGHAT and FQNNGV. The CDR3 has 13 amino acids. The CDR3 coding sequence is TGTGCCAGCAGCCCGGACAGAGATCAGCCCCAGCATTTT. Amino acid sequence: CASSPDRDQPQHF. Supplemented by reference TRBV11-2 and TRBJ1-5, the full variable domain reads EAGVAQSPRYKIIEKRQSVAFWCNPISGHATLYWYQQILGQGPKLLIQFQNNGVVDDSQLPKDRFSAERLKGVDSTLKIQPAKLEDSAVYLCASSPDRDQPQHFGDGTRLSIL.

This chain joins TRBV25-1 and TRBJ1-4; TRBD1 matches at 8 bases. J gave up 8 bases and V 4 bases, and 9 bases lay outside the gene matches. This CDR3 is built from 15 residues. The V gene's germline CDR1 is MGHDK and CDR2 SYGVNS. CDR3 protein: CASSGIGQGGEKLFF. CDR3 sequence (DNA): TGTGCCAGCAGTGGCATAGGACAGGGAGGGGAAAAACTGTTTTTT. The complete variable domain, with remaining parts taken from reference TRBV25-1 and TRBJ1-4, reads EADIYQTPRYLVIGTGKKITLECSQTMGHDKMYWYQQDPGMELHLIHYSYGVNSTEKGDLSSESTVSRIRTEHFPLTLESARPSHTSQYLCASSGIGQGGEKLFFGSGTQLSVL.

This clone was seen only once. Here the CDR3 DNA reads TGTGCCAGCAGCAGGAACGGGGATACGCAGTATTTT. Its protein product is CASSRNGDTQYF. This chain uses TRBV9 with TRBJ2-3, with D hard to call. Germline CDR1 SGDLS, CDR2 YYNGEE. The CDR3 totals 12 residues. V was trimmed by 4 bases and J by 6 bases, leaving 9 bases between them.

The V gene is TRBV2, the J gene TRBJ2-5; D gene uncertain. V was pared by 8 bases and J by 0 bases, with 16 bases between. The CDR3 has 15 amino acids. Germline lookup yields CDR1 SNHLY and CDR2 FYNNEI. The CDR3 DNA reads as TGTGCCAGCTCTGGCGCGGTGGGATACCAAGAGACCCAGTACTTC. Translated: CASSGAVGYQETQYF.

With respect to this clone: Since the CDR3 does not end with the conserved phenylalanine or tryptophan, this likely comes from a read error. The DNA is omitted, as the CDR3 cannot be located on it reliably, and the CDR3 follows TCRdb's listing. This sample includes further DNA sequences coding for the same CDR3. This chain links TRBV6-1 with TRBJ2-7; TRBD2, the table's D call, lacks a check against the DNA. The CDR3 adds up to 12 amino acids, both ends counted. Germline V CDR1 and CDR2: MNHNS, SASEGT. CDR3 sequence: CASSEGSGRPCI.

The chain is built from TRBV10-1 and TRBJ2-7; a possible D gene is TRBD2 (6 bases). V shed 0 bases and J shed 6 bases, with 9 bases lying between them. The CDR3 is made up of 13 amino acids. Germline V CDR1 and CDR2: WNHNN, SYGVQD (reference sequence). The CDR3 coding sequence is TGCGCCAGCAGTGAGTCTTTGGGGGGCGAGCAGTACTTC. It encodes CASSESLGGEQYF.

CDR3 DNA: TGTGCCAGCAGCCAAGAAGGTGGGATGGTTGCAGATACGCAGTATTTT. Protein product: CASSQEGGMVADTQYF. The V gene is TRBV4-2, the J gene TRBJ2-3; D is undetermined. Germline V gene sequence: CDR1 LGHNA, CDR2 YNFKEQ. This CDR3 is 16 amino acids long. The V gene lost 0 bases and the J gene lost 4 bases, with 14 bases spanning the gap.